This T cell receptor beta chain is drawn from a study of OX40 agonist ivuxolimab in advanced cancers. Generated by immunoSEQ multiplex PCR, the TCRdb table keeps only in-frame clones and is missing some. The data hold about 79,000 clones, with around 94% observed a single time. Trimming took off 0 bases at V and 5 bases at J, with 18 bases between the two ends. Germline V gene lookup returns CDR1 SGHNT and CDR2 YYREEE (reference sequence). The CDR3 covers 17 residues. The clonotype was recovered from an adult with an advanced solid tumor such as melanoma, head and neck, liver or kidney cancer. The chain links TRBV5-4 to TRBJ2-1, with D unclear. The sample here was CD4+ or CD8+ T cells sorted from blood, taken in a trial of the OX40 agonist ivuxolimab. DNA of the CDR3: TGTGCCAGCAGCTTGGGGCTAGTGATTGACATTGACAATGAGCAGTTCTTC. Translated: CASSLGLVIDIDNEQFF.